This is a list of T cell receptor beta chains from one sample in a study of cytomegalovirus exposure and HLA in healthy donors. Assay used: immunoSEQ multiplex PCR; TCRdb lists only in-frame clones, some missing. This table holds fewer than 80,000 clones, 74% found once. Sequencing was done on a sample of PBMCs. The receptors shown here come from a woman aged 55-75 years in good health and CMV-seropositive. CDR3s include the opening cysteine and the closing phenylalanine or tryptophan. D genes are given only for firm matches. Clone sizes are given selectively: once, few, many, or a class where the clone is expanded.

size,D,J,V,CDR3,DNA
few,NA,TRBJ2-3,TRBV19,CASTHQGGSTDTQYF,TGTGCCAGTACCCATCAGGGGGGATCCACAGATACGCAGTATTTT
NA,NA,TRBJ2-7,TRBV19,CASSPFDRSSYEQYF,TGTGCCAGTAGTCCCTTTGACAGGAGCTCCTACGAGCAGTACTTC
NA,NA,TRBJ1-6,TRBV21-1,CASSKKGVPGNNSPLHF,TGTGCCAGCAGCAAGAAGGGGGTCCCGGGAAATAATTCACCCCTCCACTTT
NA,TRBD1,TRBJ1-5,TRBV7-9,CASSSTGGDQPQHF,TGTGCCAGCAGCTCCACAGGGGGGGATCAGCCCCAGCATTTT
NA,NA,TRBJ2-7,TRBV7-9,CASSLSRAEGQYF,TGTGCCAGCAGCTTAAGCCGAGCTGAGGGGCAGTACTTC
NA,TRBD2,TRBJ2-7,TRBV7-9,CASSQTAGNINEQYF,TGTGCCAGCAGCCAGACAGCGGGGAACATAAACGAGCAGTACTTC
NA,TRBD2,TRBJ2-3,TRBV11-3,CASSRSGRRTDTQYF,TGTGCCAGCAGCAGAAGCGGGAGGCGCACAGATACGCAGTATTTT
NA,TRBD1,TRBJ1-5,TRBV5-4,CASSLYGSGGQPQHF,TGTGCCAGCAGCTTGTACGGTTCAGGGGGACAGCCCCAGCATTTT
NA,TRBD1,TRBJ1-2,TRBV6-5,CASSYSDRGNYGYTF,TGTGCCAGCAGTTACTCGGACAGGGGGAACTATGGCTACACCTTC
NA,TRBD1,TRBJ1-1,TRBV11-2,CASSLGTGGTNTEAFF,TGTGCCAGCAGCTTAGGGACAGGGGGCACGAACACTGAAGCTTTCTTT
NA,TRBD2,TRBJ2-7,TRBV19,CASSSEYSGSLYEQYF,TGTGCCAGTAGTAGTGAGTATAGCGGGAGCCTTTACGAGCAGTACTTC
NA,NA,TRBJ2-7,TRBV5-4,CASSYPGGGEGNYEQYF,TGTGCCAGCAGCTACCCCGGGGGCGGGGAGGGGAACTACGAGCAGTACTTC
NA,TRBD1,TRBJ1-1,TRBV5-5,CASSLGTGGLTEAFF,TGTGCCAGCAGCTTGGGGACAGGGGGCCTCACTGAAGCTTTCTTT
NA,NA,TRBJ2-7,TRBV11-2,CASTSLGGARFEQYF,TGTGCCAGCACCTCCTTAGGGGGGGCCAGATTCGAGCAGTACTTC
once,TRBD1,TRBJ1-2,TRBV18,CASSPDRVGANYGYTF,TGTGCCAGCTCACCCGACAGGGTGGGAGCTAACTATGGCTACACCTTC
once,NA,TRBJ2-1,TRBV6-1,CASSEDPRNEQFF,TGTGCCAGCAGTGAAGATCCCCGCAATGAGCAGTTCTTC
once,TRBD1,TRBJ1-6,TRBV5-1,CASSLAGQTNSPLHF,TGCGCCAGCAGCTTGGCGGGACAGACTAATTCACCCCTCCACTTT
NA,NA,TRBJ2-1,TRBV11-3,CASSLRPGSPNEQFF,TGTGCCAGCAGCTTACGGCCAGGGTCGCCCAATGAGCAGTTCTTC
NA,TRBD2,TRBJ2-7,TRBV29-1,CSGASGNSYEQYF,TGCAGCGGGGCTAGCGGGAATTCCTACGAGCAGTACTTC
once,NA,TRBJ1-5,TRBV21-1,CASSKDDRVGQPQHF,TGTGCCAGCAGCAAAGACGACAGGGTAGGTCAGCCCCAGCATTTT
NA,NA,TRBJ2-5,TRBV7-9,CASSPGERETQYF,TGTGCCAGCAGCCCAGGGGAAAGGGAGACCCAGTACTTC
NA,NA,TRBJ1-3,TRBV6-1,CASYRDWFSGNTIYF,TGTGCCAGCTACCGGGACTGGTTCTCTGGAAACACCATATATTTT
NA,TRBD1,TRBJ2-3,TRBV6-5,CASSSDRGFPDTQYF,TGTGCCAGCAGTTCGGACAGGGGATTCCCAGATACGCAGTATTTT
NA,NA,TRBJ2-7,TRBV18,CASSPEFYEQYF,TGTGCCAGCTCACCAGAGTTTTACGAGCAGTACTTC
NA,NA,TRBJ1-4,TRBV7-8,CASSDTGLNEKLFF,TGTGCCAGCAGCGATACAGGGCTTAATGAAAAACTGTTTTTT
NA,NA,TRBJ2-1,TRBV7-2,CASSLAGAGYNEQFF,TGTGCCAGCAGCTTAGCGGGGGCAGGCTACAATGAGCAGTTCTTC
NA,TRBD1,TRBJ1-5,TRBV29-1,CSVTGTGVDQPQHF,TGCAGCGTTACTGGGACAGGGGTTGATCAGCCCCAGCATTTT
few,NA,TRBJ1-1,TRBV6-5,CASSYSLSRVEAFF,TGTGCCAGCAGTTACTCGCTCTCGAGGGTTGAAGCTTTCTTT
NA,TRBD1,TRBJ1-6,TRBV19,CASSIAGGGSPLHF,TGTGCCAGTAGTATCGCAGGGGGCGGTTCACCCCTCCACTTT
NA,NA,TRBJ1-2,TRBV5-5,CASSLNGGVNYGYTF,TGTGCCAGCAGCTTGAACGGGGGGGTTAACTATGGCTACACCTTC
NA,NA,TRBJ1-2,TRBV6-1,CASNVDKHYGYTF,TGTGCCAGCAACGTAGACAAACACTATGGCTACACCTTC
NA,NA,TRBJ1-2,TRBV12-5,CASGSPGGYGYTF,TGTGCTAGTGGTTCGCCGGGGGGGTACGGCTACACCTTC
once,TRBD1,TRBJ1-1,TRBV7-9,CASSPGQGNTEAFF,TGTGCCAGCAGCCCCGGACAGGGGAACACTGAAGCTTTCTTT
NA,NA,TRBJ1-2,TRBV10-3,CAIKAVGYNYGYTF,TGTGCCATCAAAGCAGTCGGGTATAACTATGGCTACACCTTC
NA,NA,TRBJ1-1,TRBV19,CASSTGLPGTEAFF,TGTGCCAGTAGTACCGGACTCCCTGGCACTGAAGCTTTCTTT
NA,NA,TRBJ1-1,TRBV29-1,CSAVWGGVGGSTEAFF,TGCAGCGCCGTGTGGGGAGGGGTGGGAGGGAGCACTGAAGCTTTCTTT
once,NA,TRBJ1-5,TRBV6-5,CASRPGYYQPQHF,TGTGCCAGCAGACCAGGGTACTATCAGCCCCAGCATTTT
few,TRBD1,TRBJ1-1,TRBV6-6,CASSYYGQGGSEAFF,TGTGCCAGCAGTTACTACGGACAGGGTGGGTCTGAAGCTTTCTTT
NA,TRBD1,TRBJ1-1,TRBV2,CASSPDRLDTEAFF,TGTGCCAGCAGTCCGGACAGGCTGGACACTGAAGCTTTCTTT
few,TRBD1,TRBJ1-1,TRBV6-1,CASRNDGQGNTEAFF,TGTGCCAGCAGGAATGATGGACAGGGGAACACTGAAGCTTTCTTT
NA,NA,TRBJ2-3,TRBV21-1,CASRPGLAGGFSTDTQYF,TGTGCCAGCAGACCGGGACTAGCGGGAGGGTTTTCCACAGATACGCAGTATTTT
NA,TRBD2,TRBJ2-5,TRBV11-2,CASSFGLAGVQETQYF,TGTGCCAGCAGCTTTGGACTAGCGGGGGTCCAAGAGACCCAGTACTTC
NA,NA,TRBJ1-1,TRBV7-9,CASSSPTAMNTEAFF,TGTGCCAGCAGCTCCCCGACAGCGATGAACACTGAAGCTTTCTTT
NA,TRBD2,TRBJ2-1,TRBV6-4,CASSVVGGSYNEQFF,TGTGCCAGCAGTGTCGTGGGAGGGTCCTACAATGAGCAGTTCTTC
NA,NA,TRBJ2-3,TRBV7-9,CASSLGLTDTQYF,TGTGCCAGCAGCCTGGGACTGACAGATACGCAGTATTTT
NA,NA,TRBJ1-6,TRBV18,CASSPIDRSYNSPLHF,TGTGCCAGCTCACCGATCGACAGGTCTTATAATTCACCCCTCCACTTT